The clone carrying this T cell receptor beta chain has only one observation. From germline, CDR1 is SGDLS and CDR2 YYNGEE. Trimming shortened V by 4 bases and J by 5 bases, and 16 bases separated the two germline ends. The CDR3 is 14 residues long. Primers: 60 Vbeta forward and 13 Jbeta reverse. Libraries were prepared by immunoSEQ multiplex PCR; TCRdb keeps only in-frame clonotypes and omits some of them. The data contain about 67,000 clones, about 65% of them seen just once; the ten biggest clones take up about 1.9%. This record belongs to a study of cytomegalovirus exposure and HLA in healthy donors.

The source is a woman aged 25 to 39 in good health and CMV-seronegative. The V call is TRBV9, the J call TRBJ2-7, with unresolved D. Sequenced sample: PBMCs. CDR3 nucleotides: TGTGCCAGCAGCCCCCAATATACTCATCACGAGCAGTACTTC. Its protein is CASSPQYTHHEQYF.